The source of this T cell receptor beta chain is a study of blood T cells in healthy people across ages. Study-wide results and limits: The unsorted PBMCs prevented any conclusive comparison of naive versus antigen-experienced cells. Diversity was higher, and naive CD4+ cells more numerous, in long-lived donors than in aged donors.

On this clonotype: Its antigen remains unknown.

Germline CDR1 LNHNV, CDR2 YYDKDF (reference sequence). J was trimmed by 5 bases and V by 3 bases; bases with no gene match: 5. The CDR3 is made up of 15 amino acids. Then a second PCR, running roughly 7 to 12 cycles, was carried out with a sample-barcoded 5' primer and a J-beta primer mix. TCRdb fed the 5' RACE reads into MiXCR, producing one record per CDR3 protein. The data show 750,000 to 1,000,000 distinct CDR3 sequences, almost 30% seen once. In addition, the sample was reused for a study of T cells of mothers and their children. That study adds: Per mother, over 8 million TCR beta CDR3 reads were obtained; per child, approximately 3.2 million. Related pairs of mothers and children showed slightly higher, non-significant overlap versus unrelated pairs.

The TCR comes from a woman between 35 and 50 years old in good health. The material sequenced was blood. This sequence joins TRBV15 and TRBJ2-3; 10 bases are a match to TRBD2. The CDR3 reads CATSRAGTSVDTQYF. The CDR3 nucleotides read TGTGCCACCAGCAGGGCCGGGACTAGCGTAGATACGCAGTATTTT.